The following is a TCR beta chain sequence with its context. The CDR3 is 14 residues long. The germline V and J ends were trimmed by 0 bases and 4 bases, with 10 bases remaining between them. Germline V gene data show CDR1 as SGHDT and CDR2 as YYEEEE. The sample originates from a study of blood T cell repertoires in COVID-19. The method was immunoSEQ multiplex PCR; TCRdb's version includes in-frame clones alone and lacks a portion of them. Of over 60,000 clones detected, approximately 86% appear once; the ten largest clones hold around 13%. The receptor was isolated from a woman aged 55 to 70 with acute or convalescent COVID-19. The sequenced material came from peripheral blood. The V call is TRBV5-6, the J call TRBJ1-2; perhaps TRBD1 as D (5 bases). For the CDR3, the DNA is TGTGCCAGCAGCTTGGCCAGGGCCTTCTATGGCTACACCTTC. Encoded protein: CASSLARAFYGYTF. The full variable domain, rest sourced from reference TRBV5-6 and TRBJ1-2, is DAGVTQSPTHLIKTRGQQVTLRCSPKSGHDTVSWYQQALGQGPQFIFQYYEEEERQRGNFPDRFSGHQFPNYSSELNVNALLLGDSALYLCASSLARAFYGYTFGSGTRLTVV.